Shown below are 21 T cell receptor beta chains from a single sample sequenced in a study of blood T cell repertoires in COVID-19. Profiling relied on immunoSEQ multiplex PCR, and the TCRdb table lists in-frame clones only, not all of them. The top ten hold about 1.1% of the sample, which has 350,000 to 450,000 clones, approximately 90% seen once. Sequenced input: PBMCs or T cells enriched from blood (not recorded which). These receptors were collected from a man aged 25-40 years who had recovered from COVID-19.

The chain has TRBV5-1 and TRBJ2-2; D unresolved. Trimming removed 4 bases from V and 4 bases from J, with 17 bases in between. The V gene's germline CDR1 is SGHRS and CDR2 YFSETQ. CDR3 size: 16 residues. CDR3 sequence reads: CASSLGSTAGTGELFF. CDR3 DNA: TGCGCCAGCAGCCTCGGGTCCACTGCCGGCACCGGGGAGCTGTTTTTT.

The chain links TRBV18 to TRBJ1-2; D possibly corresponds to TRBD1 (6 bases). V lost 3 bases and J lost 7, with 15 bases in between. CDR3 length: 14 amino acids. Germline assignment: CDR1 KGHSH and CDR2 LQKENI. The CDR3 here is CASSPTGLVSGYTF. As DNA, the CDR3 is TGTGCCAGCTCACCTACAGGGTTGGTTTCTGGCTACACCTTC.

The CDR3 DNA sequence: TGTGCCAGCAGCTCATACAGGGGGGGAGATCAGCCCCAGCATTTT. It yields the protein CASSSYRGGDQPQHF. V gene TRBV7-2 combines with J gene TRBJ1-5; TRBD1 matches 8 bases. V was clipped by 4 bases and J by 5 bases; unmatched bases: 7. The CDR3 loop spans 15 amino acids. Germline CDR1 SGHTA, CDR2 FQGNSA.

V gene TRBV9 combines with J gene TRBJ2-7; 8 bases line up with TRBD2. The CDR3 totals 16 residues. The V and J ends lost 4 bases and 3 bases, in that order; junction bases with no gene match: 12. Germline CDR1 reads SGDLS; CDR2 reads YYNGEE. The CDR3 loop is CASSPLVSGSVYEQYF. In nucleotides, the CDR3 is TGTGCCAGCAGCCCCCTGGTCAGCGGGAGCGTCTACGAGCAGTACTTC.

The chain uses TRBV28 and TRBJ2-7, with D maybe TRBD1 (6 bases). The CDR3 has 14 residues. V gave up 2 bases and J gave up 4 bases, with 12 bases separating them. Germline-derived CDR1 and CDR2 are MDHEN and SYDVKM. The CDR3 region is CASSLRGTGYEQYF. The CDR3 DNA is TGTGCCAGCAGTTTAAGGGGGACGGGTTACGAGCAGTACTTC. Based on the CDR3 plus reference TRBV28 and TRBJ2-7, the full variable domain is DVKVTQSSRYLVKRTGEKVFLECVQDMDHENMFWYRQDPGLGLRLIYFSYDVKMKEKGDIPEGYSVSREKKERFSLILESASTNQTSMYLCASSLRGTGYEQYFGPGTRLTVT.

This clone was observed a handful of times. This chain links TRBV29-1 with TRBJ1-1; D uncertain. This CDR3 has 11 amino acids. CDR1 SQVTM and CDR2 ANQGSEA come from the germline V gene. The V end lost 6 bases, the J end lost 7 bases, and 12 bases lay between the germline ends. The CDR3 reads CSVSDGVEAFF. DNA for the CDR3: TGCAGCGTATCGGACGGGGTTGAAGCTTTCTTT.

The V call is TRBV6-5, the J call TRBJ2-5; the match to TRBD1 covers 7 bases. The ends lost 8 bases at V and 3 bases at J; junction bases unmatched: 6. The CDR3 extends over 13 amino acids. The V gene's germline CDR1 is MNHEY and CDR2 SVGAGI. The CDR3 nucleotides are TGTGCCAGCGGGGGACAGCGGAAAGAGACCCAGTACTTC. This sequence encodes CASGGQRKETQYF.

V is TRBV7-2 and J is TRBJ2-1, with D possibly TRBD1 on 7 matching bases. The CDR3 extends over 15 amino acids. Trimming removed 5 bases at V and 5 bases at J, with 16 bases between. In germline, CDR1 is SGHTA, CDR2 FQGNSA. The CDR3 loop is CASSAGGLPNNEQFF. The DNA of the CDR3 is TGTGCCAGCAGCGCAGGGGGGCTACCGAACAATGAGCAGTTCTTC.

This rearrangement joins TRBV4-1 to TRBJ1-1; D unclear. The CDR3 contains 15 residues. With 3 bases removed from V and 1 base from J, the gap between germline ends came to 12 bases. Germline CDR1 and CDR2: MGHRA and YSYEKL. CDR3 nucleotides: TGCGCCAGCAGCCACCACCCAACTACGAACACTGAAGCTTTCTTT. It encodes CASSHHPTTNTEAFF.

CDR3 coding DNA: TGTGCCAGCAGCGCGGAGGGCCGGGTCGGCAATGAGCAGTTCTTC. As protein: CASSAEGRVGNEQFF. This sequence joins TRBV9 and TRBJ2-1; a possible D gene is TRBD2 (6 bases). Germline CDR1 reads SGDLS; CDR2 reads YYNGEE. The CDR3 consists of 15 residues. Trimming pared 3 bases from V and 6 bases from J, leaving 16 bases between.

The CDR3 region has the DNA TGTGCCACCAGTGATGGTCAGTGGAATCAGCCCCAGCATTTT. It codes for CATSDGQWNQPQHF. The chain uses TRBV24-1 and TRBJ1-5; D unclear. The CDR3 is 14 residues long. Per the germline V gene, CDR1 is KGHDR and CDR2 is SFDVKD. The V end was cut by 3 bases, the J end by 4 bases, with 9 bases between.

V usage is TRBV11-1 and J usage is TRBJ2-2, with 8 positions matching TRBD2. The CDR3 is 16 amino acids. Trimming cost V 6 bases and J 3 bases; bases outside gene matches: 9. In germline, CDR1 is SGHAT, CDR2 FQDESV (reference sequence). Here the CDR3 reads CASSQGLAGDTGELFF. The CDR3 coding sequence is TGTGCCAGCAGTCAGGGCCTAGCGGGCGACACCGGGGAGCTGTTTTTT.

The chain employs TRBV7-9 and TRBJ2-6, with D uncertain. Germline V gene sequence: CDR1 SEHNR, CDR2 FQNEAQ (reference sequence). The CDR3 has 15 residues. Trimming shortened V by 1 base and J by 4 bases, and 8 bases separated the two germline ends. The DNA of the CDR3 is TGTGCCAGCAGCTTAGATGGGCTGGGGGCCAACGTCCTGACTTTC. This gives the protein CASSLDGLGANVLTF. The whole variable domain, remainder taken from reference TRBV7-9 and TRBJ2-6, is DTGVSQNPRHKITKRGQNVTFRCDPISEHNRLYWYRQTLGQGPEFLTYFQNEAQLEKSRLLSDRFSAERPKGSFSTLEIQRTEQGDSAMYLCASSLDGLGANVLTFGAGSRLTVL.

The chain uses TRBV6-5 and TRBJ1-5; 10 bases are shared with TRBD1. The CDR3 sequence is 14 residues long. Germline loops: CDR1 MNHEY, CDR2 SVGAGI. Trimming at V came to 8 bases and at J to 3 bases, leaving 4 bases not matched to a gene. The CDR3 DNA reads TGTGCCAGCGGGGGACAGGGGACCAATCAGCCCCAGCATTTT. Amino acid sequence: CASGGQGTNQPQHF.

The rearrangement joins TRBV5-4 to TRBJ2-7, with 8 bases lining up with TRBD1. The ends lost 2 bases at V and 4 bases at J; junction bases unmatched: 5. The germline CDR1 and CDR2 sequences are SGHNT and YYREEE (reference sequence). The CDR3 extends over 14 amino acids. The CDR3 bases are TGTGCCAGCAGCTTTACAGGGGGTTCGTACGAGCAGTACTTC. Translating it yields CASSFTGGSYEQYF.

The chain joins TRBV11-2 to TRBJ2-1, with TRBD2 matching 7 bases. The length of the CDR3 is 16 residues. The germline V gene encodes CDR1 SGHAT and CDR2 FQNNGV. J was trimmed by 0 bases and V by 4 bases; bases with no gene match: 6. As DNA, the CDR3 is TGTGCCAGCAGCTCACATGGCGGGAGCTCCTACAATGAGCAGTTCTTC. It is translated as CASSSHGGSSYNEQFF.

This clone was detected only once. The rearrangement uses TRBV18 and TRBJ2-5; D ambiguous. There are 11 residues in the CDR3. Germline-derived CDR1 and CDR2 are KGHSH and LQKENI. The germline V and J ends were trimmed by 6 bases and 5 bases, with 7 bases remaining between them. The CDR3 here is CASSSRETQYF. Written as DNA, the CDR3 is TGTGCCAGCTCGTCACGGGAGACCCAGTACTTC.

The CDR3: CASSHSGDSYNEQFF. The CDR3 bases are TGTGCCAGCAGCCATAGCGGGGACTCCTACAATGAGCAGTTCTTC. The chain uses TRBV28 and TRBJ2-1, with 8 bases fitting TRBD2. The CDR3 sequence is 15 residues long. V shed 6 bases, J shed 0 bases, and the junction held 4 bases outside the gene matches. Germline V lookup: CDR1 MDHEN, CDR2 SYDVKM. The full variable domain, completed using reference TRBV28 and TRBJ2-1, is DVKVTQSSRYLVKRTGEKVFLECVQDMDHENMFWYRQDPGLGLRLIYFSYDVKMKEKGDIPEGYSVSREKKERFSLILESASTNQTSMYLCASSHSGDSYNEQFFGPGTRLTVL.

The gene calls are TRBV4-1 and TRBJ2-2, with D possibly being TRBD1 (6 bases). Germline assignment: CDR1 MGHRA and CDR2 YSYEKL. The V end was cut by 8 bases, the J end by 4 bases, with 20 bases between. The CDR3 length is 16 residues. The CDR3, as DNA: TGCGCCAGCTCGCGAGGCAGGGGCGGCGGCACCGGGGAGCTGTTTTTT. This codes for CASSRGRGGGTGELFF.

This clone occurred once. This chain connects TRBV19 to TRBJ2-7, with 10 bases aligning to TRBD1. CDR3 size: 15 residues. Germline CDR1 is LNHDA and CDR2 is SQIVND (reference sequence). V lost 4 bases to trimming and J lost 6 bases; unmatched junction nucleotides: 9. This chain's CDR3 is CASSRGDRGTSEQYF. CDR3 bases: TGTGCCAGTAGTAGAGGGGACAGGGGAACTTCCGAGCAGTACTTC. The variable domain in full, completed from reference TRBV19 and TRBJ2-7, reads DGGITQSPKYLFRKEGQNVTLSCEQNLNHDAMYWYRQDPGQGLRLIYYSQIVNDFQKGDIAEGYSVSREKKESFPLTVTSAQKNPTAFYLCASSRGDRGTSEQYFGPGTRLTVT.

In DNA form, the CDR3 reads TGTGCCAGCGAGGGGACAGATCAGCCCCAGCATTTT. As protein: CASEGTDQPQHF. The J gene is TRBJ1-5, the V gene TRBV2; 7 nucleotides line up with TRBD1. Germline lookup yields CDR1 SNHLY and CDR2 FYNNEI. Losses at the gene ends were 8 bases for V and 5 bases for J; bases not matched to a gene: 3. This CDR3 is 12 amino acids long.